What follows describes a single TCR beta chain. The sample holds a few counts of this clonotype. Its antigen has not been determined. The record has no base qualities; no much larger clone is one base away. Libraries were constructed by PCR. At the Johns Hopkins FTIC core, DNA from the cultured CD4+ T cells underwent TCR sequencing with the Oncomine TCR Beta short-read assay. The QIAamp micro DNA kit was used to extract genomic DNA from the cultured CD4+ T cells. Oncomine TCR Beta libraries made from cultured CD4+ T cells were pooled using unique dual indexes and sequenced on an Illumina iSeq 100. In the source study's methods: Non-productive sequences were removed, and CDR3s not starting with C, not ending with F or W, or shorter than 7 amino acids were discarded. Antigen-specific clonotypes were identified with the MANAFEST web application by comparing peptide-stimulated wells with reference and other culture wells. Positive clones required FDR below 0.05, an odds ratio above 5, and productive frequency above 0.1% in at least two of three replicate wells. Cross-reactive clonotypes were defined as significantly expanded in both SARS-CoV-2 spike wells and at least one common cold coronavirus spike condition. Similarity between CDR3 sequences was evaluated in R version 3.6.1 using Levenshtein distances (stringdist) and unrooted phylogenetic trees (ape). TCRdb reanalyzed the raw reads on its own, using fastp at Q25 for trimming and MiXCR for clone calling, and kept in-frame beta chains. Rows are combined by CDR3 protein, so each entry shows the most common genes and DNA. None of the V and J calls come from the authors' own analysis; TCRdb made them. The sample data list under 15,000 distinct CDR3 sequences, and around 75% of these were observed just once. Approximately 10% of the sample is held by the ten biggest clonotypes.

V ends up 6 bases short and J 3 bases short, with an unmatched junction base count of 6. Reading the germline V gene gives CDR1 MNHEY and CDR2 SVGEGT. Including cysteine and phenylalanine, the CDR3 has 15 amino acids. Only the CDR3 DNA is retained, 45 bases long and in frame from the first base. This sample was taken from a study of vaccination and CD4 T cells after COVID-19 (dated 2022 in TCRdb). For the study in its entirety: Convalescent patients had a positive SARS-CoV-2 result on nasal swab PCR, and of these patients, several had mild disease and one had severe disease. Overlapping spike peptide pools from SARS-CoV-2 and from the common cold coronaviruses HCoV-NL63, HCoV-OC43 and HCoV-229E were used as culture stimuli. In control cultures, a CEFX viral epitope pool was used as positive control, an HIV-1 Nef peptide pool was used as negative control, or no peptide was added. In approximately ten COVID-19 convalescent patients and several infection-naive healthy vaccine recipients, the spike-specific CD4+ TCR repertoire before mRNA vaccination was compared with the repertoire after mRNA vaccination. The convalescent cohort included six males and four females, with two Hispanic individuals, seven Caucasians, two Asians and one multiracial person. Post-COVID blood samples from convalescent patients were collected a median of around 100 days after diagnosis, with a range of about 35 to 180 days. The time from the second vaccine dose to post-vaccine blood sampling had a median of roughly 72 days and ranged from about 14 to 250 days. Participants got two doses of the Pfizer-BioNTech BNT162b2 vaccine (n=8) or two doses of the Moderna mRNA-1273 vaccine (n=2).

Findings and caveats that apply to the study as a whole: Of the vaccine-specific clones in convalescent patients, 304 of 307, or nearly all, reacted only to SARS-CoV-2 spike and did not cross-react with common cold coronaviruses. The median number of SARS-CoV-2-reactive clonotypes rose from 20 to 25 after infection to around 40 after vaccination, but the change was not significant. Among the post-vaccine SARS-CoV-2-reactive clones in convalescent patients, a median about 86% showed up only after vaccination, which suggests vaccine-specific priming. The number of convalescent patients in the study was relatively small, and the study did not examine early timepoints following natural infection.

The treatment or condition label, as the study defines it: roughly 10-day PBMC culture with coronavirus spike peptide pools or control peptides (ViraFEST assay). The study used the ViraFEST assay, which expanded antigen-specific T cells with peptide pools and then identified expanded clonotypes by TCR sequencing. The convalescent patients' positive SARS-CoV-2 PCR tests fell between March and December 2020, which was before the Alpha, Beta and Delta variants emerged in the United States. PBMCs were cultured at around 2 million per well in IMDM supplemented with roughly 5% human AB serum and 8.5 to 10 IU/ml IL-2, with approximately 9.5 ug/ml peptide pools added. On days 3 and 7, half of the culture medium was replaced with fresh IL-2-containing medium. After more than 8 days of culture, CD4+ T cells were isolated by negative selection using the EasySep CD4+ T cell isolation kit. Ficoll-Paque Plus gradient centrifugation was used to isolate PBMCs from whole blood, and the isolated PBMCs were then either used fresh or cryopreserved at -140C. Culture conditions were generally each tested in triplicate wells.

The sample taken for sequencing was CD4+ T cells from blood, cultured in vitro. This chain joins TRBV6-2 or TRBV6-3 to TRBJ1-5; 9 bases in between match TRBD1. This TCR was recovered from a human donor who had recovered from COVID-19. The CDR3: CASRLGTGFNQPQHF. The nucleotide sequence reads TGTGCCAGCAGGCTAGGGACAGGGTTCAATCAGCCCCAGCATTTT.